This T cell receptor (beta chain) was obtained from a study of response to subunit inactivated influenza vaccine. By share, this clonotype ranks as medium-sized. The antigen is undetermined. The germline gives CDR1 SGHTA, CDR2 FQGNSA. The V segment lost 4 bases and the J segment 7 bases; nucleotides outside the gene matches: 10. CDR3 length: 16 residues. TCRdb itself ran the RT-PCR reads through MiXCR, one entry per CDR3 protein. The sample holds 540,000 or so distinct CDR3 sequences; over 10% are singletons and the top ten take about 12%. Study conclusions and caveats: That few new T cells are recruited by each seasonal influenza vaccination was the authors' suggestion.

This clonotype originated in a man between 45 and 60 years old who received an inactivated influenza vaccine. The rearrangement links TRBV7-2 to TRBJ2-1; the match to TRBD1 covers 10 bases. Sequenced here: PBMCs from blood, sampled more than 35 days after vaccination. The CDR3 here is CASSSAWTGGYNEQFF. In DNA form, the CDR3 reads TGTGCCAGCAGCTCCGCCTGGACAGGGGGGTATAATGAGCAGTTCTTC.